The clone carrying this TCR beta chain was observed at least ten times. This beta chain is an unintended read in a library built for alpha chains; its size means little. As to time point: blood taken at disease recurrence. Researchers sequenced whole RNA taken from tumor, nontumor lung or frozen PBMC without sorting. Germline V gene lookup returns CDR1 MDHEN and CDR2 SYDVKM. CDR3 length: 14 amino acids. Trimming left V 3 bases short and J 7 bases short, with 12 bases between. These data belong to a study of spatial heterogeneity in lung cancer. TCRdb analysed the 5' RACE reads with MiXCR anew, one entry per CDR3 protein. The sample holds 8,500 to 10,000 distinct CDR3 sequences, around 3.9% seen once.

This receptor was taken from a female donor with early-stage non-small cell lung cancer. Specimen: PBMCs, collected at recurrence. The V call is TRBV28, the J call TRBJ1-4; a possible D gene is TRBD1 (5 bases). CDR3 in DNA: TGTGCCAGCAGTTTCCAGGGTCCGGTTGAAAAACTGTTTTTT. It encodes CASSFQGPVEKLFF.